One sample yielded the 4 T cell receptor beta chains listed below, sequenced in a study of technical replicates of blood from a few donors. Method: immunoSEQ multiplex PCR; TCRdb's copy keeps in-frame clones and lacks some. The sample shows more than 65,000 clones, more than 85% of them seen only once. The specimen was T cells isolated from PBMCs. These receptors came from a human donor in good health.

The CDR3 coding sequence is TGTGCCAGTAGTATGGGACTAGCGGGAGACAATGAGCAGTTCTTC. Translating it yields CASSMGLAGDNEQFF. The chain carries TRBV19 and TRBJ2-1, with 14 nucleotides matching TRBD2. The CDR3 is 15 amino acids. Germline V CDR1 and CDR2: LNHDA, SQIVND (reference sequence). With 3 bases clipped from V and 5 bases from J, the junction kept 0 bases outside the gene matches.

The chain has TRBV20-1 and TRBJ1-2; no reliable D call. The CDR3 totals 11 residues. The germline gives CDR1 DFQATT, CDR2 SNEGSKA (reference sequence). Trimming shortened V by 7 bases and J by 8 bases, and 14 bases separated the two germline ends. The CDR3 DNA is TGCAGTGAAGAGGTCAGAGGGGGCTACACCTTC. Translating gives CSEEVRGGYTF.

This chain connects TRBV2 to TRBJ2-7; TRBD1 is a possible D gene (6 bases). Trimming took 7 bases from V and 2 from J, leaving 18 bases between them. Germline V CDR1 and CDR2: SNHLY, FYNNEI. The CDR3 runs to 15 residues. The CDR3 reads CASNRPGEGAYEQYF. CDR3 nucleotide sequence: TGTGCCAGCAACCGTCCCGGTGAGGGGGCCTACGAGCAGTACTTC.

The CDR3 DNA reads as TGTGCCAGCAGCGTAGATGCGGAGACCCAGTACTTC. This encodes CASSVDAETQYF. The chain employs TRBV9 and TRBJ2-5; D is unclear. This CDR3 is 12 amino acids long. CDR1 and CDR2 from the germline V gene are SGDLS and YYNGEE. V was pared by 0 bases and J by 5 bases, with 5 bases between.